These 8 T cell receptor beta chains share one sample of origin, sequenced in a study of shared clonotypes between healthy human individuals. Sequenced by immunoSEQ multiplex PCR; TCRdb stores in-frame clones only, minus some. The table records some 1,900,000 clones, about 94% of them present only once. Naive CD8 isolation took CD45RO-negative cells positively selected for CCR7 and excluded terminally differentiated effector memory CD45RA+ cells. The sequencing sample was made of naive CD8+ T cells sorted from blood. These receptors came from a man aged 18 to 30 in good health.

The chain is built from TRBV12-5 and TRBJ1-3, with a tentative D call TRBD1 (5 bases). Deletions cut 1 base from V and 8 bases from J, with 9 bases between. CDR1 and CDR2 (germline): LGHNT, FRNRAP. The CDR3 is 13 residues long. The CDR3 region has the DNA TGTGCTAGTGGTTTGGGGGGCCTCGACACCATATATTTT. This codes for CASGLGGLDTIYF.

The chain carries TRBV11-2 and TRBJ2-3, with 7 bases matching TRBD2. The CDR3 runs to 17 residues. Unmatched junction bases numbered 9, after V lost 0 bases and J lost 3 bases. Germline lookup yields CDR1 SGHAT and CDR2 FQNNGV. The CDR3 region is CASSLDVQAGETDTQYF. DNA for the CDR3: TGTGCCAGCAGCTTAGATGTTCAGGCGGGAGAAACAGATACGCAGTATTTT. Full variable domain (outside the CDR3, taken from reference TRBV11-2 and TRBJ2-3): EAGVAQSPRYKIIEKRQSVAFWCNPISGHATLYWYQQILGQGPKLLIQFQNNGVVDDSQLPKDRFSAERLKGVDSTLKIQPAKLEDSAVYLCASSLDVQAGETDTQYFGPGTRLTVL.

V is TRBV6-5 and J is TRBJ1-1; D is uncertain. Trimming removed 2 bases from V and 3 bases from J, with 16 bases in between. CDR1 and CDR2 from the germline V gene are MNHEY and SVGAGI. The CDR3 covers 16 residues. The CDR3 bases are TGTGCCAGCAGTTACGGGAAAGGGTGGACGGACACTGAAGCTTTCTTT. Encoded protein: CASSYGKGWTDTEAFF.

The rearrangement links TRBV30 to TRBJ1-5; D remains unclear. Looked up from germline, CDR1 is GTSNPN and CDR2 is SVGIG (reference sequence). CDR3 length: 15 residues. V lost 5 bases and J 0 bases, leaving 14 bases between the germline ends. CDR3 bases: TGTGCCTGGGTCCAAGGGCTATATAGCAATCAGCCCCAGCATTTT. Its translation is CAWVQGLYSNQPQHF.

CDR3 residues: CASSGTWGNEKLFF. CDR3 coding DNA: TGTGCCAGCAGTGGGACCTGGGGTAATGAAAAACTGTTTTTT. The chain has TRBV27 and TRBJ1-4, with a possible D match to TRBD1 (5 bases). V was trimmed by 5 bases and J by 4 bases, leaving 11 bases between them. This CDR3 is built from 14 residues. Germline CDR1 and CDR2: MNHEY and SMNVEV (reference sequence).

The chain uses TRBV5-1 and TRBJ2-3, with 8 bases that match TRBD1. The germline gives CDR1 SGHRS, CDR2 YFSETQ. V gave up 2 bases and J gave up 0 bases; unmatched junction bases: 5. CDR3 length equals 16 residues. Here the CDR3 reads CASSFLGQGSTDTQYF. CDR3 nucleotides: TGCGCCAGCAGCTTCCTCGGACAGGGAAGCACAGATACGCAGTATTTT.

The genes are TRBV14 and TRBJ2-1, with TRBD2 matching 7 bases. Germline V gene sequence: CDR1 SGHDN, CDR2 FVKESK. Unmatched junction bases numbered 2, after V lost 0 bases and J lost 0 bases. This CDR3 is built from 16 residues. CDR3 amino acids: CASSQERESSYNEQFF. CDR3 coding DNA: TGTGCCAGCAGCCAAGAGCGGGAGAGCTCCTACAATGAGCAGTTCTTC.

This chain uses TRBV6-6 with TRBJ2-5, with a weak D call TRBD1 (5 bases). The germline gives CDR1 MNHNY, CDR2 SVGAGI (reference sequence). This CDR3 is built from 14 residues. The V end was cut by 6 bases, the J end by 1 base, with 12 bases between. CDR3 sequence (DNA): TGTGCCAGCAGCTCCTCAGGGATCCAAGAGACCCAGTACTTC. Amino acids: CASSSSGIQETQYF.